The clone carrying this T cell receptor (beta chain) has a handful of counts. Its antigen is currently unknown. This sample is part of a study of beta chain features in type 1 diabetes. Regarding the study as a whole: Moderately but significantly shorter TCRB CDR3s were found in Type 1 diabetes patients in all four CD4+ subsets.

Germline CDR1 is SGHTA and CDR2 is FQGNSA. Trimming took off 6 bases at V and 5 bases at J, with 11 bases between the two ends. CDR3 length: 14 residues. Sequencing targeted expressed TCRB transcripts, as all isolated RNA had been reverse transcribed. The protocol was immunoSEQ multiplex PCR, while the TCRdb copy is restricted to in-frame clones and leaves out a portion. The table includes about 740,000 clones, around 15% detected once. What was sequenced was naive CD4+ T cells from blood. The chain combines TRBV7-2 with TRBJ1-6; no definite D call. The source is a man aged 18 to 29 with type 1 diabetes. DNA of the CDR3: TGTGCCAGCAGTCCCGGCGCGGATAATTCACCCCTCCACTTT. Translation gives CASSPGADNSPLHF.